This passage covers 10 T cell receptor beta chains from one sample sequenced in a study of cytomegalovirus exposure and HLA in healthy donors. Vbeta (60) and Jbeta (13) primers were used in the PCR. Only in-frame clones appear in the TCRdb table, and some are missing; sequencing was by immunoSEQ multiplex PCR. The sample contains more than 85,000 clones, 75% of which appear only once. Input material: PBMCs. Receptors originate from a woman aged 18 to 35 in good health and CMV-seropositive.

The CDR3 protein is CASSLDGQGRGANVLTF. The CDR3 DNA reads as TGCGCCAGCAGCTTGGACGGACAGGGACGTGGGGCCAACGTCCTGACTTTC. The genes are TRBV5-1 and TRBJ2-6; 8 bases fit TRBD1. Trimming took 0 bases from V and 3 from J; bases not matched to a gene: 5. The CDR3 runs 17 residues. CDR1 is SGHRS and CDR2 is YFSETQ in the germline V gene.

The chain combines TRBV5-1 with TRBJ1-2, with 8 bases lining up with TRBD1. CDR1 and CDR2 from the germline V gene are SGHRS and YFSETQ. The CDR3 is 13 amino acids. V was clipped by 7 bases and J by 3 bases; unmatched bases: 5. The CDR3, as DNA: TGCGCCAGCCGTCCAGGGGGCGACTATGGCTACACCTTC. Its translation: CASRPGGDYGYTF.

The chain links TRBV7-6 to TRBJ1-2; a possible D gene is TRBD1 (5 bases). The V and J ends lost 0 bases and 8 bases respectively, with 13 bases between them. Germline V CDR1 and CDR2: SGHVS, FNYEAQ. CDR3 length: 14 residues. The CDR3 region is CASSLAGGNSGYTF. CDR3 in DNA: TGTGCCAGCAGCTTAGCGGGGGGGAATAGCGGCTACACCTTC. Complete variable domain (other parts from reference TRBV7-6 and TRBJ1-2): GAGVSQSPRYKVTKRGQDVALRCDPISGHVSLYWYRQALGQGPEFLTYFNYEAQQDKSGLPNDRFSAERPEGSISTLTIQRTEQRDSAMYRCASSLAGGNSGYTFGSGTRLTVV.

The V gene is TRBV7-9, the J gene TRBJ2-2, with D possibly matching TRBD2 (6 bases). The CDR3 covers 14 residues. Germline V gene lookup returns CDR1 SEHNR and CDR2 FQNEAQ (reference sequence). V was clipped by 0 bases and J by 6 bases, with 8 bases between them. CDR3 sequence reads: CASSLAREAGELFF. The CDR3 DNA reads as TGTGCCAGCAGCTTAGCCAGGGAGGCCGGGGAGCTGTTTTTT.

CDR3 DNA: TGTGCCAGCAGTTTATCCAGGGTTGCTGGAAACACCATATATTTT. This sequence encodes CASSLSRVAGNTIYF. The chain has TRBV27 and TRBJ1-3, with D possibly being TRBD1 (5 bases). With 0 bases removed from V and 2 bases from J, the gap between germline ends came to 8 bases. Looked up from germline, CDR1 is MNHEY and CDR2 is SMNVEV (reference sequence). The CDR3 loop spans 15 amino acids.

The rearrangement joins TRBV27 to TRBJ2-3; 9 nucleotides match TRBD2. V gave up 8 bases and J gave up 2 bases; unmatched junction bases: 8. Germline V gene sequence: CDR1 MNHEY, CDR2 SMNVEV (reference sequence). There are 15 residues in the CDR3. This CDR3 is CASSPRLAATDTQYF. The CDR3 DNA follows: TGTGCCAGCTCGCCCCGACTAGCGGCCACAGATACGCAGTATTTT.

V usage is TRBV29-1 and J usage is TRBJ2-5; D is unresolved. CDR3 length: 11 residues. Germline V gene data show CDR1 as SQVTM and CDR2 as ANQGSEA. Between the trimmed V and J ends, which lost 4 bases and 3 bases, there was a span of 6 bases. DNA for the CDR3: TGCAGCGTTGTACCTAAAGAGACCCAGTACTTC. Encoded protein: CSVVPKETQYF.

The genes are TRBV27 and TRBJ2-1; 8 bases line up with TRBD1. Germline lookup yields CDR1 MNHEY and CDR2 SMNVEV (reference sequence). With V trimmed by 8 bases and J by 2 bases, 8 bases remained unmatched. CDR3 size: 15 residues. The DNA of the CDR3 is TGTGCCAGCCGCCCAAGGACAGGGCCCTACAATGAGCAGTTCTTC. Translating it yields CASRPRTGPYNEQFF.

This clone was seen only once. This chain links TRBV28 with TRBJ2-3; TRBD2 matches at 7 bases. V lost 6 bases to trimming and J lost 4 bases; unmatched junction nucleotides: 7. The germline gives CDR1 MDHEN, CDR2 SYDVKM. The CDR3 totals 14 residues. The CDR3 DNA reads as TGTGCCAGCAGAATGAGAAGCGGGGCAGATACGCAGTATTTT. Protein: CASRMRSGADTQYF.

V usage is TRBV27 and J usage is TRBJ1-2; D call uncertain. This CDR3 comprises 15 residues. Looked up from germline, CDR1 is MNHEY and CDR2 is SMNVEV (reference sequence). The V gene lost 5 bases and the J gene lost 1 base, with 14 bases spanning the gap. The CDR3 spells CASSPPGAHNYGYTF. CDR3 coding DNA: TGTGCCAGCAGTCCGCCGGGAGCACATAACTATGGCTACACCTTC.